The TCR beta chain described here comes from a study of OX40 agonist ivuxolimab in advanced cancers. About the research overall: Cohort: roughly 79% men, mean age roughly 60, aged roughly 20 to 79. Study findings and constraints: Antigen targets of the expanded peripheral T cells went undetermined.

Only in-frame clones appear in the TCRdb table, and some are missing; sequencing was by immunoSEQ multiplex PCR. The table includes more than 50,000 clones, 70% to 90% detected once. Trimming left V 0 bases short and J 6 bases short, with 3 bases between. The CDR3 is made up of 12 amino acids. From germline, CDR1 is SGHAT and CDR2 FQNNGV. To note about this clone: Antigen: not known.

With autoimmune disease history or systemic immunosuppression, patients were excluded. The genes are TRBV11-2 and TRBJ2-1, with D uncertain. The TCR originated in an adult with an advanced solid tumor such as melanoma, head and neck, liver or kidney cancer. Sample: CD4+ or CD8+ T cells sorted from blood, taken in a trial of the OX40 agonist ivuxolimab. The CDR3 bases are TGTGCCAGCAGCTTAGATCGCAATGAGCAGTTCTTC. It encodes CASSLDRNEQFF.